In its sample, the clone carrying this T cell receptor (beta chain) was seen a few times. Its target is not known. Molecular barcoding with unique molecular identifiers was used for the TCRbeta library. One entry per CDR3 protein results from TCRdb running MiXCR on the PCR reads. The repertoire holds 500,000 to 600,000 distinct CDR3 sequences, around 27% seen once, with around 36% in the top ten. The record originates from a study of T-cell reconstitution after alpha-beta-depleted transplantation in children. General observations from the study: T cells produced anew were the main source of T-cell counts and diversity one year after transplant. Surviving recipient T cells and thymic progenitors accounted for the high day-60 TCRbeta diversity observed in some patients. Where alpha-beta T cells came from about two months after transplant was reportedly several hundred expanded graft clones.

The clonotype comes from a boy under two years old with Wiskott-Aldrich syndrome, due to receive a stem cell transplant. Sequencing was performed on PBMCs, taken before TCRalphabeta/CD19-depleted stem cell transplant.

This CDR3 reads CASKVRPEETQYF. The CDR3 DNA reads TGCGCCAGCAAAGTCAGGCCGGAAGAGACCCAGTACTTC. The chain recombines TRBV5-1 with TRBJ2-5; D call uncertain. The germline V gene has CDR1 SGHRS and CDR2 YFSETQ. This CDR3 comprises 13 residues. Trimming removed 6 bases from V and 3 bases from J, with 12 bases in between.